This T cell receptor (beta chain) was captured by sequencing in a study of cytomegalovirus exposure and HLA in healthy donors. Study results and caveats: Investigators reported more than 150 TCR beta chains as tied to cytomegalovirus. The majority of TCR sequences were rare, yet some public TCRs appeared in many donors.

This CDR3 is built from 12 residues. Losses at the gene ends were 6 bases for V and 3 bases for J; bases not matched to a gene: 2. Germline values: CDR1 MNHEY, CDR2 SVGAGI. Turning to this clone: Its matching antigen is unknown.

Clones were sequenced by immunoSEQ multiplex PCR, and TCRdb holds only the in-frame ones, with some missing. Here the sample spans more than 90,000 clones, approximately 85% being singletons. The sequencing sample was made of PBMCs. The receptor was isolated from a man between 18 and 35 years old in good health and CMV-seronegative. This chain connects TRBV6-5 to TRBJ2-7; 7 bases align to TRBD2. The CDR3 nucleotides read TGTGCCAGCAGAGGGACTAACTACGAGCAGTACTTC. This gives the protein CASRGTNYEQYF.